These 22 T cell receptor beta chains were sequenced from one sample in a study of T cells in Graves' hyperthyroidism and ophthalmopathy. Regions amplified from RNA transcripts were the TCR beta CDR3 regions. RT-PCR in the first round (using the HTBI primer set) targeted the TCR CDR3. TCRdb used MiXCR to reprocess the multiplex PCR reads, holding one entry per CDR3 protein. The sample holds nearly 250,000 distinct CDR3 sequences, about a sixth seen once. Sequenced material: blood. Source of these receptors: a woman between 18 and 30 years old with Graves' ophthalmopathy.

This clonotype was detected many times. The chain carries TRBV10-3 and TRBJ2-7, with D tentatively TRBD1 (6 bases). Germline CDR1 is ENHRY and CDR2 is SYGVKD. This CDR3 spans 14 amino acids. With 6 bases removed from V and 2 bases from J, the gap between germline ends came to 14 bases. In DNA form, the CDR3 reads TGTGCCATCAGAGGGACAAGCGCAACCTACGAGCAGTACTTC. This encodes CAIRGTSATYEQYF.

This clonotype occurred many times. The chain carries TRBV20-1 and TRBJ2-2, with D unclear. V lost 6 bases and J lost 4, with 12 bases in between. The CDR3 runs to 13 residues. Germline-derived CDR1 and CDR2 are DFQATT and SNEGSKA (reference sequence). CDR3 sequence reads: CSAAAYSTGELFF. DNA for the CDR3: TGCAGTGCGGCCGCATACAGCACCGGGGAGCTGTTTTTT.

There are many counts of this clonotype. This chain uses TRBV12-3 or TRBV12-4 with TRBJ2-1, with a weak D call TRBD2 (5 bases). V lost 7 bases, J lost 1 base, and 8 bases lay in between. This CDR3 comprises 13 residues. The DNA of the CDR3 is TGTGCCAGCACCACTAGTTCCTACAATGAGCAGTTCTTC. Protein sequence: CASTTSSYNEQFF.

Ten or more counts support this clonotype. The chain's CDR3 is CASSQDVGRPVNTEAFF. CDR3 sequence (DNA): TGTGCCAGCAGCCAAGATGTCGGCCGGCCGGTGAACACTGAAGCTTTCTTT. The chain couples TRBV3-1 to TRBJ1-1; D ambiguous. CDR1 LGHDT and CDR2 YNNKEL come from the germline V gene (reference sequence). Trimming took 0 bases from V and 0 from J, leaving 14 bases between them. This CDR3 is 17 amino acids long.

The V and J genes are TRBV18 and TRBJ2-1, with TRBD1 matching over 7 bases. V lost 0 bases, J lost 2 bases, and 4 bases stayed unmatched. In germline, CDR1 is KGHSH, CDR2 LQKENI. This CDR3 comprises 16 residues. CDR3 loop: CASSPPVRGTYNEQFF. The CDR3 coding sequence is TGTGCCAGCTCACCACCGGTCAGGGGGACCTACAATGAGCAGTTCTTC. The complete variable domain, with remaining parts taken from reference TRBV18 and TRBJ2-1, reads NAGVMQNPRHLVRRRGQEARLRCSPMKGHSHVYWYRQLPEEGLKFMVYLQKENIIDESGMPKERFSAEFPKEGPSILRIQQVVRGDSAAYFCASSPPVRGTYNEQFFGPGTRLTVL.

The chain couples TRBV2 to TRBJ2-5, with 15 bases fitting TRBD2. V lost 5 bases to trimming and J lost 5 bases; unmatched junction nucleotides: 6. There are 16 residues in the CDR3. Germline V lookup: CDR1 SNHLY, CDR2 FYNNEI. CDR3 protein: CASSRGLAGGPETQYF. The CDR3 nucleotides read TGTGCCAGCAGTCGCGGACTAGCGGGGGGGCCCGAGACCCAGTACTTC.

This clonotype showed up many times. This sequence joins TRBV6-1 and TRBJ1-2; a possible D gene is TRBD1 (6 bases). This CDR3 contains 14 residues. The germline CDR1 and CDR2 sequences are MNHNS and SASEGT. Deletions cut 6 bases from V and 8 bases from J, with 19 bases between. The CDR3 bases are TGTGCCAGCAGAGAACGGGACACCCGAAGGGGCTACACCTTC. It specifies CASRERDTRRGYTF.

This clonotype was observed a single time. CDR3 in DNA: TGCAGCGTTGATGCCTATGGCTACACCTTC. Translated: CSVDAYGYTF. The V gene is TRBV29-1, the J gene TRBJ1-2; D remains ambiguous. Germline values: CDR1 SQVTM, CDR2 ANQGSEA. Trimming shortened V by 3 bases and J by 4 bases, and 3 bases separated the two germline ends. This CDR3 has 10 amino acids. The whole variable domain, remainder taken from reference TRBV29-1 and TRBJ1-2, is SAVISQKPSRDICQRGTSLTIQCQVDSQVTMMFWYRQQPGQSLTLIATANQGSEATYESGFVIDKFPISRPNLTFSTLTVSNMSPEDSSIYLCSVDAYGYTFGSGTRLTVV.

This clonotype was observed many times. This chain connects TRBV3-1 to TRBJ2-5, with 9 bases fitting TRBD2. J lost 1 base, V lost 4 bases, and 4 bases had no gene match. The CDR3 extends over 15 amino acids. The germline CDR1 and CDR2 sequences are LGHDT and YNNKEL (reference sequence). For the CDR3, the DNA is TGTGCCAGCAGCCCAGTGACTAGCGGCCAAGAGACCCAGTACTTC. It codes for CASSPVTSGQETQYF.

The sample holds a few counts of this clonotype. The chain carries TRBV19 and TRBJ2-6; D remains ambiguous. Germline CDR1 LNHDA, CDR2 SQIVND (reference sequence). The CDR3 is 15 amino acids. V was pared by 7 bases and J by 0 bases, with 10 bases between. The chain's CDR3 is CASIGGYSGANVLTF. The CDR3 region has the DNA TGTGCCAGTATTGGCGGATACTCTGGGGCCAACGTCCTGACTTTC.

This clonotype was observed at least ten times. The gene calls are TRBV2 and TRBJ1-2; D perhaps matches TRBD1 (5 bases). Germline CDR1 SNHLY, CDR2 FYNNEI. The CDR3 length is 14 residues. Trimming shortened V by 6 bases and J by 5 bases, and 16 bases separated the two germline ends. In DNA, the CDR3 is TGTGCCAGCAGCCCCGCGATAACAGGATATGGCTACACCTTC. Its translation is CASSPAITGYGYTF. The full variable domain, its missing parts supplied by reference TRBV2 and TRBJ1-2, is EPEVTQTPSHQVTQMGQEVILRCVPISNHLYFYWYRQILGQKVEFLVSFYNNEISEKSEIFDDQFSVERPDGSNFTLKIRSTKLEDSAMYFCASSPAITGYGYTFGSGTRLTVV.

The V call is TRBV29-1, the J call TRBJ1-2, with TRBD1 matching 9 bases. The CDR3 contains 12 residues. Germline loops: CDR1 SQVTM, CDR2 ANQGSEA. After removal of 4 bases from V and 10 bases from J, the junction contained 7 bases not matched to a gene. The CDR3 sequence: CSVGQGGIDYTF. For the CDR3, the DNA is TGCAGCGTTGGACAGGGGGGGATTGACTACACCTTC.

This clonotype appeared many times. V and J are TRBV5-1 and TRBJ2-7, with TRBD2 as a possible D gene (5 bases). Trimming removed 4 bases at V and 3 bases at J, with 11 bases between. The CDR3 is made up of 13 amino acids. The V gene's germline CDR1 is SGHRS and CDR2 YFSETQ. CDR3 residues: CASSTGRDYEQYF. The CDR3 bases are TGCGCCAGCAGCACCGGACGGGACTACGAGCAGTACTTC.

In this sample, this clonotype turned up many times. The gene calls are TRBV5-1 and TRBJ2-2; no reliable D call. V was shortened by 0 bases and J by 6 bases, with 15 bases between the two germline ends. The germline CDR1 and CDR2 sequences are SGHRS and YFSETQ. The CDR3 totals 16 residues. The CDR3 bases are TGCGCCAGCAGCTTGGTGGGTGCGGATGAGGCCGGGGAGCTGTTTTTT. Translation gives CASSLVGADEAGELFF.

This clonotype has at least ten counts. CDR3 sequence: CASSFAQGGGTEAFF. The CDR3 DNA reads as TGTGCCAGCAGCTTTGCACAGGGGGGAGGAACTGAAGCTTTCTTT. V gene TRBV11-2 combines with J gene TRBJ1-1, with 8 nucleotides matching TRBD1. The V segment lost 3 bases and the J segment 5 bases; nucleotides outside the gene matches: 8. CDR3 size: 15 residues. Germline CDR1 reads SGHAT; CDR2 reads FQNNGV.

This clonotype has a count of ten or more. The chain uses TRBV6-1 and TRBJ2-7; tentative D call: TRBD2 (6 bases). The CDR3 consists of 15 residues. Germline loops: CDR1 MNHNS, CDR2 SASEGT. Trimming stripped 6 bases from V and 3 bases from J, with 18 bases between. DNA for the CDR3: TGTGCCAGCAGCTCCGGGACTGAGGGTCTCTACGAGCAGTACTTC. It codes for CASSSGTEGLYEQYF.

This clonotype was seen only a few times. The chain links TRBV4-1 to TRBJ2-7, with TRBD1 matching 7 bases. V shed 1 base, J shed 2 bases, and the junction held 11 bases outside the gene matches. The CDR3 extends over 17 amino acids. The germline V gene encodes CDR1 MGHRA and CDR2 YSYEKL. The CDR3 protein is CASSQAIRTGSAYEQYF. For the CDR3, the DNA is TGCGCCAGCAGCCAAGCGATCAGGACAGGTTCCGCCTACGAGCAGTACTTC.

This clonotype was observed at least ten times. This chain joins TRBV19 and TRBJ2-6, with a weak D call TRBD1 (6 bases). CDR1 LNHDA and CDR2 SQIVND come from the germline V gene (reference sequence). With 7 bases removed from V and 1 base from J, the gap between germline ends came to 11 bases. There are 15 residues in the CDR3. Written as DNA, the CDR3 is TGTGCCAGTATACAGGGTGGTTCTGGGGCCAACGTCCTGACTTTC. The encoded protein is CASIQGGSGANVLTF. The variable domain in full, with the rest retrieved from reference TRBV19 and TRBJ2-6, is DGGITQSPKYLFRKEGQNVTLSCEQNLNHDAMYWYRQDPGQGLRLIYYSQIVNDFQKGDIAEGYSVSREKKESFPLTVTSAQKNPTAFYLCASIQGGSGANVLTFGAGSRLTVL.

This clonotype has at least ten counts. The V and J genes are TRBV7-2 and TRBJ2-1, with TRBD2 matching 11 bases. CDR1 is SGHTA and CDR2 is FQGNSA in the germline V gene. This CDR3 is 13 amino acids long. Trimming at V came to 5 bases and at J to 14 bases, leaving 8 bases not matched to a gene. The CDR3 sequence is CASSRGTSGREFF. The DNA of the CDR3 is TGTGCCAGCAGCCGTGGGACTAGCGGTCGGGAGTTCTTC.

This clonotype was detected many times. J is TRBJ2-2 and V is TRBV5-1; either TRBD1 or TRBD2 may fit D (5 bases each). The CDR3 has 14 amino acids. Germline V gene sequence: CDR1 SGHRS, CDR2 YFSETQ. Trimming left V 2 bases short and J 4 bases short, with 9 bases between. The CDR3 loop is CASSLKGSTGELFF. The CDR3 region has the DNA TGCGCCAGCAGCTTAAAGGGGAGCACCGGGGAGCTGTTTTTT. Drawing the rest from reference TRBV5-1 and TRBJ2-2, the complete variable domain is KAGVTQTPRYLIKTRGQQVTLSCSPISGHRSVSWYQQTPGQGLQFLFEYFSETQRNKGNFPGRFSGRQFSNSRSEMNVSTLELGDSALYLCASSLKGSTGELFFGEGSRLTVL.

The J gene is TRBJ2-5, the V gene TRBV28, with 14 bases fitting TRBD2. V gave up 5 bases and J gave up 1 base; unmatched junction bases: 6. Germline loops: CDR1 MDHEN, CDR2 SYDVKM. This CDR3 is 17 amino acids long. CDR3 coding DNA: TGTGCCAGCAGTCCGGGGACTAGCGGGAGAGTCCAAGAGACCCAGTACTTC. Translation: CASSPGTSGRVQETQYF.

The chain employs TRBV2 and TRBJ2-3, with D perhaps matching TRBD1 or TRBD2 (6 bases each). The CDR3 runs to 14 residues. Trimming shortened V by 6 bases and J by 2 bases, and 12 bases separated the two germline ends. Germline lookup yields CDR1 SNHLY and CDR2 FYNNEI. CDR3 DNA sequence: TGTGCCAGCAGGGGGGCGGGACCCACAGATACGCAGTATTTT. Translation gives CASRGAGPTDTQYF.